Listed here are 23 T cell receptor beta chains from one sample, sequenced in a study of CD8 T cells in Susac syndrome. Random hexamers primed reverse transcription of about 0.5 to 1 ug RNA. TCRdb fed the immunoSEQ multiplex PCR reads into MiXCR, producing one record per CDR3 protein. Of about 76,000 distinct CDR3 sequences in the sample, approximately 95% were seen once. Sample: CD8+ T cells from PBMCs. The receptor source for this set is a human donor with Susac syndrome.

The chain recombines TRBV6-2 or TRBV6-3 with TRBJ2-1, with 13 bases aligning to TRBD2. The length of the CDR3 is 15 residues. Per the germline V gene, CDR1 is MNHEY and CDR2 is SVGEGT. Trimming took 7 bases from V and 2 from J; bases not matched to a gene: 2. The CDR3 loop reads CASTGTSGTYNEQFF. CDR3 bases: TGTGCCAGCACCGGGACTAGCGGGACCTACAATGAGCAGTTCTTC.

The J gene is TRBJ2-3, the V gene TRBV4-2, with a tentative D call TRBD2 (6 bases). Germline V CDR1 and CDR2: LGHNA, YNFKEQ. With 0 bases removed from V and 2 bases from J, the gap between germline ends came to 9 bases. The CDR3 contains 15 residues. As DNA, the CDR3 is TGTGCCAGCAGCCAAGAAAGCGGGCCCACAGATACGCAGTATTTT. Residues: CASSQESGPTDTQYF.

The chain links TRBV12-3 or TRBV12-4 to TRBJ2-1; TRBD1 might be the D (6 bases). This CDR3 has 11 residues. Trimming shortened V by 11 bases and J by 6 bases, and 11 bases separated the two germline ends. Here the CDR3 reads CADSQGNEQFF. The CDR3 DNA is TGTGCCGATTCACAGGGCAATGAGCAGTTCTTC.

The V and J genes are TRBV18 and TRBJ2-7; D is perhaps TRBD1 (6 bases). Trimming removed 2 bases at V and 4 bases at J, with 15 bases between. The CDR3 is 15 residues long. The germline V gene encodes CDR1 KGHSH and CDR2 LQKENI. The CDR3 bases are TGTGCCAGCTCACCATTTAACAGGGCCAGGTACGAGCAGTACTTC. Translated: CASSPFNRARYEQYF.

The genes are TRBV28 and TRBJ2-1, with 9 bases identical to TRBD1. J gave up 3 bases and V 5 bases, and 5 bases lay outside the gene matches. The CDR3 loop spans 15 amino acids. Germline V gene lookup returns CDR1 MDHEN and CDR2 SYDVKM. CDR3 coding DNA: TGTGCCAGCAGTATGGGACAGGGCGACTACAATGAGCAGTTCTTC. This gives the protein CASSMGQGDYNEQFF.

The V and J genes are TRBV27 and TRBJ2-1, with 9 bases lining up with TRBD2. The CDR3 loop spans 17 amino acids. The V and J ends lost 6 bases and 3 bases, in that order; junction bases with no gene match: 12. Germline V gene sequence: CDR1 MNHEY, CDR2 SMNVEV (reference sequence). The CDR3 region is CASRSGLARSLYNEQFF. Written as DNA, the CDR3 is TGTGCCAGCAGAAGCGGACTAGCGCGATCACTCTACAATGAGCAGTTCTTC.

The gene calls are TRBV5-6 and TRBJ2-1; perhaps TRBD2 as D (6 bases). The ends were cut back, 5 bases at V and 14 bases at J, with 26 bases in the middle. Per germline, CDR1 SGHDT and CDR2 YYEEEE. There are 15 residues in the CDR3. Here the CDR3 DNA reads TGTGCCAGCAGTTCCTCCTATAGCGACGGGAGTAGAAAGTTCTTC. Translation: CASSSSYSDGSRKFF.

This chain connects TRBV11-2 to TRBJ2-1; D might be TRBD2 (6 bases). In germline, CDR1 is SGHAT, CDR2 FQNNGV. The V end lost 0 bases, the J end lost 1 base, and 7 bases lay between the germline ends. The CDR3 consists of 15 residues. The CDR3 protein is CASSLDGGSYNEQFF. The CDR3 bases are TGTGCCAGCAGCTTAGACGGGGGTTCCTACAATGAGCAGTTCTTC.

The chain employs TRBV18 and TRBJ1-1; D is ambiguous. This CDR3 spans 13 amino acids. Trimming stripped 5 bases from V and 2 bases from J, with 9 bases between. Germline-derived CDR1 and CDR2 are KGHSH and LQKENI. The CDR3 coding sequence is TGTGCCAGCTCAGGGTACGTTAACACTGAAGCTTTCTTT. Its translation: CASSGYVNTEAFF.

The rearrangement uses TRBV29-1 and TRBJ1-1; the D gene is possibly TRBD1 (5 bases). V was cut by 5 bases and J by 3 bases, with 13 bases left in between. This CDR3 spans 13 amino acids. CDR1 is SQVTM, CDR2 ANQGSEA, per germline. The CDR3 nucleotides read TGCAGCGTTATTAGGGGTGCGGACACTGAAGCTTTCTTT. Amino acids: CSVIRGADTEAFF.

This chain links TRBV5-4 with TRBJ2-1, with D perhaps TRBD1 or TRBD2 (6 bases each). The germline gives CDR1 SGHNT, CDR2 YYREEE (reference sequence). CDR3 length: 15 amino acids. The V end lost 2 bases, the J end lost 9 bases, and 18 bases lay between the germline ends. CDR3 nucleotides: TGTGCCAGCAGCTTCCTTAGCGGTCAAGGGGGTGAGCAGTTCTTC. Its protein is CASSFLSGQGGEQFF.

The rearrangement joins TRBV29-1 to TRBJ1-2, with a possible D match to TRBD1 (5 bases). This CDR3 has 13 amino acids. Per the germline V gene, CDR1 is SQVTM and CDR2 is ANQGSEA. The ends were cut back, 4 bases at V and 0 bases at J, with 9 bases in the middle. The CDR3 sequence: CSVVEGANYGYTF. DNA of the CDR3: TGCAGCGTTGTCGAAGGGGCTAACTATGGCTACACCTTC.

The chain employs TRBV7-9 and TRBJ1-4; 7 bases agree with TRBD1. In germline, CDR1 is SEHNR, CDR2 FQNEAQ (reference sequence). There are 16 residues in the CDR3. V was clipped by 1 base and J by 0 bases; unmatched bases: 2. CDR3 in DNA: TGTGCCAGCAGCTTAGGACAGGGAACAACTAATGAAAAACTGTTTTTT. Its translation is CASSLGQGTTNEKLFF.

CDR3 protein: CASSVGQFNTEAFF. DNA for the CDR3: TGTGCCAGCAGCGTAGGGCAGTTTAACACTGAAGCTTTCTTT. This chain uses TRBV9 with TRBJ1-1; D gene unclear. The CDR3 covers 14 residues. Germline CDR1 reads SGDLS; CDR2 reads YYNGEE. V shed 0 bases and J shed 2 bases, with 8 bases lying between them.

V usage is TRBV5-4 and J usage is TRBJ1-2; D uncertain. V lost 0 bases to trimming and J lost 6 bases, with 9 bases between them. The CDR3 is made up of 13 amino acids. Germline V gene sequence: CDR1 SGHNT, CDR2 YYREEE (reference sequence). The CDR3 DNA reads TGTGCCAGCAGCTTGGGGGAGAGGGATGGCTACACCTTC. The encoded protein is CASSLGERDGYTF.

The chain has TRBV12-3 or TRBV12-4 and TRBJ1-1; perhaps TRBD1 as D (5 bases). This CDR3 has 13 amino acids. V lost 6 bases and J 0 bases, leaving 8 bases between the germline ends. The CDR3 spells CASSKTVNTEAFF. In DNA, the CDR3 is TGTGCCAGCAGCAAGACAGTGAACACTGAAGCTTTCTTT.

V gene TRBV18 combines with J gene TRBJ1-1; no definite D call. Germline lookup yields CDR1 KGHSH and CDR2 LQKENI. This CDR3 has 13 amino acids. V was clipped by 3 bases and J by 4 bases, with 9 bases between them. In DNA form, the CDR3 reads TGTGCCAGCTCACCCTCCAGGAGCACTGAAGCTTTCTTT. Translation: CASSPSRSTEAFF.

The chain links TRBV6-5 to TRBJ2-7; D not resolved. The CDR3 sequence is 13 residues long. Germline-derived CDR1 and CDR2 are MNHEY and SVGAGI. V lost 6 bases to trimming and J lost 2 bases, with 11 bases between them. CDR3 in DNA: TGTGCCAGCAGAAAAGACCACACCTACGAGCAGTACTTC. Translating it yields CASRKDHTYEQYF.

The DNA of the CDR3 is TGCAGTGCCACCCGGGACAGGGGCTACGAGCAGTACTTC. Translated: CSATRDRGYEQYF. The rearrangement joins TRBV20-1 to TRBJ2-7; 10 bases agree with TRBD1. Trimming took 6 bases from V and 3 from J; bases not matched to a gene: 5. The germline gives CDR1 DFQATT, CDR2 SNEGSKA (reference sequence). The CDR3 is made up of 13 amino acids.

This clonotype has more than one count but fewer than ten. The V and J genes are TRBV7-9 and TRBJ2-3; no firm D call. V dropped 0 bases and J dropped 0 bases, with 7 bases sitting between them. This CDR3 spans 15 amino acids. Germline V gene data show CDR1 as SEHNR and CDR2 as FQNEAQ (reference sequence). In DNA, the CDR3 is TGTGCCAGCAGCTTAGCGAGGTTAAGCACAGATACGCAGTATTTT. It codes for CASSLARLSTDTQYF. The variable domain in full, with the rest retrieved from reference TRBV7-9 and TRBJ2-3, is DTGVSQNPRHKITKRGQNVTFRCDPISEHNRLYWYRQTLGQGPEFLTYFQNEAQLEKSRLLSDRFSAERPKGSFSTLEIQRTEQGDSAMYLCASSLARLSTDTQYFGPGTRLTVL.

V and J are TRBV7-9 and TRBJ2-2, with a tentative D call TRBD1 (6 bases). Germline lookup yields CDR1 SEHNR and CDR2 FQNEAQ (reference sequence). V lost 2 bases and J 1 base, leaving 11 bases between the germline ends. The CDR3 extends over 16 amino acids. CDR3 bases: TGTGCCAGCAGCTTATACAGGGAGCAGAACACCGGGGAGCTGTTTTTT. It yields the protein CASSLYREQNTGELFF.

The chain combines TRBV6-2 or TRBV6-3 with TRBJ1-1, with TRBD1 matching over 10 bases. The CDR3 runs to 16 residues. Germline values: CDR1 MNHEY, CDR2 SVGEGT. V gave up 4 bases and J gave up 4 bases; unmatched junction bases: 9. CDR3 nucleotide sequence: TGTGCCAGCAGTTTCAACTCCGGGACAGGGGCCACTGAAGCTTTCTTT. Translated: CASSFNSGTGATEAFF.

This clonotype was found once. The chain has TRBV12-5 and TRBJ2-3, with D possibly being TRBD2 (5 bases). Between the trimmed V and J ends, which lost 2 bases and 0 bases, there was a span of 27 bases. Germline CDR1 is LGHNT and CDR2 is FRNRAP. This CDR3 has 21 amino acids. The CDR3 coding sequence is TGTGCTAGTGGTTTGTCCCCCTTCGATGGAGGCCCTGCCCCTAGCACAGATACGCAGTATTTT. Residues: CASGLSPFDGGPAPSTDTQYF.